This TCR beta chain appears in the sequencing data of a study of blood T cell repertoires in COVID-19. Study-level background: Some COVID-19 samples were acute and others convalescent; all came from the United States, Italy and Spain.

Enrolment of Seattle patients took place during active infection, and they were followed longitudinally. CDR3 length equals 15 residues. Original methodology: Counts of nucleated cells, estimated from reference gene primer amplification, were obtained. Profiling relied on immunoSEQ multiplex PCR, and the TCRdb table lists in-frame clones only, not all of them. V and J calls plus clone size are reproduced from that table; the DNA served to infer D and trimming. Of 250,000 to 300,000 clones in the sample, approximately 88% were seen once. The rearrangement links TRBV21-1 to TRBJ2-1; the D segment call TRBD2 is taken from the table without a DNA check. TRBV21-1 is an annotated pseudogene. What was sequenced was peripheral blood. The clonotype originates from a woman aged 70-85 years with COVID-19, enrolled during active disease. CDR3 sequence: CASSKISGRGNEQFF. CDR3 coding DNA: TGTGCCAGCAGCAAAATAAGCGGGAGGGGGAATGAGCAGTTCTTC.